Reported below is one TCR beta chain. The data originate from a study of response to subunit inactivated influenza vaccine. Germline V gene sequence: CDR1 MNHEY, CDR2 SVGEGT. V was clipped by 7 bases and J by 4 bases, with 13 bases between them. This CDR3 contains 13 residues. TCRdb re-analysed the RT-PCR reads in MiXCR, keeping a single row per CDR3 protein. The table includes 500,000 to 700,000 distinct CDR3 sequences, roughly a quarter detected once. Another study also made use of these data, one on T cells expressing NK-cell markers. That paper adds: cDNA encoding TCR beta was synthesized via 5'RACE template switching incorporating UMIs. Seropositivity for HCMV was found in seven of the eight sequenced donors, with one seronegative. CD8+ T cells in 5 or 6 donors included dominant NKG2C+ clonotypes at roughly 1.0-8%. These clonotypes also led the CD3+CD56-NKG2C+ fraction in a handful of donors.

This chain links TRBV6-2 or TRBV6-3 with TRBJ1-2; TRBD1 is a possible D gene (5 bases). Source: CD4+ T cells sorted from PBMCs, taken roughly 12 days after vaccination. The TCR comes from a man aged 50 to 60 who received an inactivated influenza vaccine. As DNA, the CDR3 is TGTGCCAGCATCCCGGGGCCCTCCTATGGCTACACCTTC. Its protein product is CASIPGPSYGYTF.